The 16 T cell receptor beta chains listed next were all sequenced from one sample in a study of siplizumab effects on memory and regulatory T cells (dated by TCRdb to about 2019). Preparation of the library involved the immunoSEQ multiplex PCR assay. TCRdb's version of the immuneACCESS table is confined to in-frame rearrangements and falls short of the full clone set. An unresolved V gene accounts for under half of the shortfall where checked; the remainder is of unknown origin. Counted in this sample were about 100,000 clones; about 94% of them appeared once. Roughly 1.3% of the sample rests with the top ten. Sample: non-Treg CD4+ T cells sorted from blood. The sample's cell subset or site label is to be understood as: FACS-sorted unstimulated CD4+ non-regulatory T cells. All receptors come from a human donor in good health.

The chain combines TRBV6-4 with TRBJ2-1; D gene ambiguous. The CDR3 is 12 residues long. Looked up from germline, CDR1 is MRHNA and CDR2 is SNTAGT. The CDR3 DNA reads TGTGCAAGGATGGTCCTCTACAATGAGCAGTTCTTC. It translates to CARMVLYNEQFF.

The rearrangement links TRBV29-1 to TRBJ2-1; TRBD2 agrees at 7 bases. This CDR3 is 17 amino acids long. V dropped 6 bases and J dropped 0; count of bases not matched to a gene: 14. Germline V gives CDR1 SQVTM, CDR2 ANQGSEA. CDR3: CSVRRGGSASSYNEQFF. DNA of the CDR3: TGCAGCGTCAGGCGGGGCGGGAGCGCGAGCTCCTACAATGAGCAGTTCTTC.

The CDR3 DNA is TGTGCCACCAGCATACCGGGACAGGGGTTTCGGGAGCAGTTCTTC. It yields the protein CATSIPGQGFREQFF. The chain combines TRBV15 with TRBJ2-1; 10 nucleotides align to TRBD1. V trimming: 4 bases; J trimming: 10 bases; junction bases outside the gene matches: 10. The CDR3 runs 15 residues. CDR1 and CDR2 from the germline V gene are LNHNV and YYDKDF (reference sequence).

The V and J genes are TRBV10-3 and TRBJ1-2; D ambiguous. Trimming left V 4 bases short and J 8 bases short, with 14 bases between. Germline CDR1 and CDR2: ENHRY and SYGVKD. This CDR3 region has 13 residues. The CDR3 region has the DNA TGTGCCATCAGTGCCACCCCCCAATCCGGCTACACCTTC. This translates into CAISATPQSGYTF.

The chain couples TRBV21-1 to TRBJ1-2. TRBV21-1 is flagged as a pseudogene. This CDR3 comprises 13 residues. CDR3: CASSETDRYGYTF. As DNA, the CDR3 is TGTGCCAGCAGTGAGACGGATCGCTATGGCTACACCTTC.

V is TRBV6-1 and J is TRBJ2-5; D ambiguous. Germline CDR1 and CDR2: MNHNS and SASEGT. V dropped 4 bases and J dropped 2 bases, with 11 bases sitting between them. This CDR3 is built from 14 residues. DNA for the CDR3: TGTGCCAGCAGTGCCAGGCTTTTACAAGAGACCCAGTACTTC. Amino acids: CASSARLLQETQYF.

The chain uses TRBV6-1 and TRBJ2-7, with TRBD1 identical over 8 bases. Germline CDR1 and CDR2: MNHNS and SASEGT. This CDR3 has 14 residues. The V segment lost 6 bases and the J segment 0 bases; nucleotides outside the gene matches: 4. CDR3 coding DNA: TGTGCCAGCAGGGGACAGGTGAGCTCCTACGAGCAGTACTTC. This encodes CASRGQVSSYEQYF.

The chain couples TRBV19 to TRBJ1-5; 8 bases align to TRBD1. Germline CDR1 LNHDA, CDR2 SQIVND (reference sequence). The V gene end was trimmed by 3 bases and the J gene end by 5 bases; junction bases not matched to a gene: 6. This CDR3 spans 15 amino acids. CDR3 amino acids: CASSIQGQAHQPQHF. The DNA for the CDR3 is TGTGCCAGTAGTATCCAGGGACAGGCCCATCAGCCCCAGCATTTT.

This chain uses TRBV7-3 with TRBJ2-5, with D maybe TRBD1 (6 bases). V lost 5 bases and J 3 bases, leaving 10 bases between the germline ends. Looked up from germline, CDR1 is SGHTA and CDR2 is FQGTGA. This CDR3 region has 13 residues. CDR3 amino acids: CASSHDRKETQYF. DNA for the CDR3: TGTGCCAGCAGCCACGACAGGAAAGAGACCCAGTACTTC. The entire variable domain, with the rest obtained from reference TRBV7-3 and TRBJ2-5, is as follows: GAGVSQTPSNKVTEKGKYVELRCDPISGHTALYWYRQSLGQGPEFLIYFQGTGAADDSGLPNDRFFAVRPEGSVSTLKIQRTERGDSAVYLCASSHDRKETQYFGPGTRLLVL.

In this sample, this clone turned up once. The chain links TRBV12-5 to TRBJ2-7; a weak D match, TRBD2 (6 bases). Between the trimmed V and J ends, which lost 6 bases and 3 bases, there was a span of 12 bases. Germline CDR1 and CDR2: LGHNT and FRNRAP. The CDR3 has 13 residues. The CDR3 loop is CASGIMGGYEQYF. CDR3 bases: TGTGCTAGTGGAATAATGGGGGGCTACGAGCAGTACTTC.

The rearrangement joins TRBV9 to TRBJ2-7; tentative D call: TRBD2 (6 bases). Trimming shortened V by 0 bases and J by 10 bases, and 14 bases separated the two germline ends. This CDR3 region has 13 residues. Germline V gene lookup returns CDR1 SGDLS and CDR2 YYNGEE. CDR3 protein: CASSVAGGDIQYF. The CDR3 DNA reads as TGTGCCAGCAGCGTAGCTGGAGGGGATATCCAGTACTTC.

The V and J genes are TRBV29-1 and TRBJ2-3; 8 bases agree with TRBD2. The CDR3 loop spans 12 amino acids. V lost 6 bases and J lost 6; bases outside the gene matches: 5. CDR1 is SQVTM and CDR2 is ANQGSEA in the germline V gene. CDR3 loop: CSVGRAPDTQYF. The CDR3 DNA reads as TGCAGCGTCGGGAGGGCCCCGGATACGCAGTATTTT.

CDR3 protein: CASNLRGAPDTEAFF. The DNA for the CDR3 is TGTGCCAGCAACCTTAGGGGGGCGCCGGACACTGAAGCTTTCTTT. The chain carries TRBV27 and TRBJ1-1; weak D call: TRBD1 (6 bases). V shed 7 bases and J shed 3 bases, with 18 bases lying between them. The CDR3 length is 15 residues. Germline values: CDR1 MNHEY, CDR2 SMNVEV (reference sequence).

The CDR3 DNA reads TGTGCCAGCAGCATCGACAGGGGGAAAGATACGCAGTATTTT. Amino acid sequence: CASSIDRGKDTQYF. V and J are TRBV7-3 and TRBJ2-3; 9 nucleotides agree with TRBD1. V lost 5 bases, J lost 5 bases, and 5 bases stayed unmatched. The CDR3 length is 14 residues. CDR1 is SGHTA, CDR2 FQGTGA, per germline.

DNA for the CDR3: TGTGCCAGCAGGCTAACAGGGGCTGGGGCCAACGTCCTGACTTTC. Translated: CASRLTGAGANVLTF. The chain uses TRBV6-5 and TRBJ2-6; the match to TRBD1 covers 7 bases. Trimming took 6 bases from V and 2 from J; bases not matched to a gene: 4. This CDR3 contains 15 residues. Per germline, CDR1 MNHEY and CDR2 SVGAGI.

The gene calls are TRBV19 and TRBJ2-5, with 9 bases lining up with TRBD1. The CDR3 extends over 14 amino acids. J was trimmed by 6 bases and V by 5 bases; bases with no gene match: 7. From germline, CDR1 is LNHDA and CDR2 SQIVND (reference sequence). The CDR3, as DNA: TGTGCCAGTAGTCTCCGGACAGGGGTACAGACCCAGTACTTC. This codes for CASSLRTGVQTQYF.